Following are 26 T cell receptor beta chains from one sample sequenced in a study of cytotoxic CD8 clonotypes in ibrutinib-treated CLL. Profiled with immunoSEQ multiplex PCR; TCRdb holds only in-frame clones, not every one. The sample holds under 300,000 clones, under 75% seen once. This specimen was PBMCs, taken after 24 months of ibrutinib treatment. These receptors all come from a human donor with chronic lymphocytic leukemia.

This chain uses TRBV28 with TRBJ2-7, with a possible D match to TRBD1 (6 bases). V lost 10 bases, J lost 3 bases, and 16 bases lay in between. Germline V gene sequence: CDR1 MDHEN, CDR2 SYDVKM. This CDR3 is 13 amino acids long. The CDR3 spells CATLWKDSYEQYF. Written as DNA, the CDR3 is TGTGCCACCCTATGGAAGGACAGCTACGAGCAGTACTTC.

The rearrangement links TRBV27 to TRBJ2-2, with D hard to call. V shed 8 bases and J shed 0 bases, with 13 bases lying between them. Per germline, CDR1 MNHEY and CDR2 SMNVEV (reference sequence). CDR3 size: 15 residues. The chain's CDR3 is CASGSWGANTGELFF. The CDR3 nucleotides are TGTGCCAGCGGTTCTTGGGGTGCGAACACCGGGGAGCTGTTTTTT.

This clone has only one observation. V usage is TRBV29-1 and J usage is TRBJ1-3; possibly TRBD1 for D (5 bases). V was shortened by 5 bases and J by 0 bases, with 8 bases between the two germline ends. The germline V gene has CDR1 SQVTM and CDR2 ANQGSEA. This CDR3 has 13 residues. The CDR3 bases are TGCAGCGTTCAGGGAGCCTCTGGAAACACCATATATTTT. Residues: CSVQGASGNTIYF.

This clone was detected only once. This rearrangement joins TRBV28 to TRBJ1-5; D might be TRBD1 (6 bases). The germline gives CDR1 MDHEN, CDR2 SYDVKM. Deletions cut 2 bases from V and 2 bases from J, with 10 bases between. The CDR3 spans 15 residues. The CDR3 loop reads CASSLTGGGNQPQHF. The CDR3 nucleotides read TGTGCCAGCAGTTTAACGGGGGGCGGCAATCAGCCCCAGCATTTT.

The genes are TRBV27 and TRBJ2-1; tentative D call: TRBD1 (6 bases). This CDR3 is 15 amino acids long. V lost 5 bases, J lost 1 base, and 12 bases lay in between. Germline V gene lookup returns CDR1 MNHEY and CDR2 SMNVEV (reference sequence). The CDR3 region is CASSLQGRSYNEQFF. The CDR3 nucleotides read TGTGCCAGCAGTCTACAGGGTAGATCCTACAATGAGCAGTTCTTC.

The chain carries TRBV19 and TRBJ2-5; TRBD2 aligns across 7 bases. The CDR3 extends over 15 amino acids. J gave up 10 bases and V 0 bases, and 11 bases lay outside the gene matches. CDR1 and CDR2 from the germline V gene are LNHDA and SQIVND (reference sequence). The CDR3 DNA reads TGTGCCAGTAGTATAGAGGCTAGCGGTGTCGGGGACCAGTACTTC. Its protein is CASSIEASGVGDQYF. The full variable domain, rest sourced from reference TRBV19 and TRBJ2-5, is DGGITQSPKYLFRKEGQNVTLSCEQNLNHDAMYWYRQDPGQGLRLIYYSQIVNDFQKGDIAEGYSVSREKKESFPLTVTSAQKNPTAFYLCASSIEASGVGDQYFGPGTRLLVL.

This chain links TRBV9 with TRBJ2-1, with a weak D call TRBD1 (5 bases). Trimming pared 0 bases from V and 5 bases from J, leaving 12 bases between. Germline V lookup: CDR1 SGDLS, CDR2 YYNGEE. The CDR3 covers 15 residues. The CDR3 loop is CASSVATRQHNEQFF. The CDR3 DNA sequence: TGTGCCAGCAGCGTAGCTACGAGACAGCACAATGAGCAGTTCTTC.

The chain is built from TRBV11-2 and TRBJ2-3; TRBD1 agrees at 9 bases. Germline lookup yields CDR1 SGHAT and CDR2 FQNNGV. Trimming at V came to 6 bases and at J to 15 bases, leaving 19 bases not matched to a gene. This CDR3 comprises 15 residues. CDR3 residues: CASRKLQGAVPRYYF. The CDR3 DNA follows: TGTGCCAGCAGAAAATTACAGGGGGCGGTACCCCGTTATTATTTT.

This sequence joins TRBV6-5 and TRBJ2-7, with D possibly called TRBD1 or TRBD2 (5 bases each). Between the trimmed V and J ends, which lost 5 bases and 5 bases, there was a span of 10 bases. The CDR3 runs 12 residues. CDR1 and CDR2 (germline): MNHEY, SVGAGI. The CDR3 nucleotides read TGTGCCAGCAGTCTCTGGGGGAACGAGCAGTACTTC. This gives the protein CASSLWGNEQYF.

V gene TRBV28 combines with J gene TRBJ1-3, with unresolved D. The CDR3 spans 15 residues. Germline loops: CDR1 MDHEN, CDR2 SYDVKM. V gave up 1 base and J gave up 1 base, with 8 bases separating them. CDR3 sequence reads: CASSLLWDSGNTIYF. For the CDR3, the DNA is TGTGCCAGCAGTTTATTGTGGGATTCTGGAAACACCATATATTTT. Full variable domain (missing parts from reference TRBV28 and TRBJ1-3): DVKVTQSSRYLVKRTGEKVFLECVQDMDHENMFWYRQDPGLGLRLIYFSYDVKMKEKGDIPEGYSVSREKKERFSLILESASTNQTSMYLCASSLLWDSGNTIYFGEGSWLTVV.

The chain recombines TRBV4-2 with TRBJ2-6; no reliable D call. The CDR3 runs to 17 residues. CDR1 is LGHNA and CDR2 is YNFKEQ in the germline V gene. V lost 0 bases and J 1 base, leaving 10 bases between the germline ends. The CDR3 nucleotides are TGTGCCAGCAGCCAAGAATTTAGCTCGTCTGGGGCCAACGTCCTGACTTTC. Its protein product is CASSQEFSSSGANVLTF.

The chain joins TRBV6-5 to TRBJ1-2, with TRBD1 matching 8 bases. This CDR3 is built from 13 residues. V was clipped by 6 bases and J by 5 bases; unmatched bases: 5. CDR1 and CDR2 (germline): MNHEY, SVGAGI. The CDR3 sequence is CASSRTGTYGYTF. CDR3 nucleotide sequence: TGTGCCAGCAGCAGGACAGGGACGTATGGCTACACCTTC.

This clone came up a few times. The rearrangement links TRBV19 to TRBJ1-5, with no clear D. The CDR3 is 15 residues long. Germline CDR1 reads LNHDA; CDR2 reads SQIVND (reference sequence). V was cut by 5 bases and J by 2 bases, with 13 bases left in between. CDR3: CASSVSGRGNQPQHF. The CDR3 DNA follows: TGTGCCAGTAGTGTTTCGGGCCGCGGCAATCAGCCCCAGCATTTT.

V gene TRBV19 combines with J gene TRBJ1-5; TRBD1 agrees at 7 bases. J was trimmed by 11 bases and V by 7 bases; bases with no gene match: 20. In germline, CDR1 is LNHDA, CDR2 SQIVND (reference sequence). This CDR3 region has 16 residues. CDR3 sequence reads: CASTLNSPGGGWTQHF. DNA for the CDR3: TGTGCCAGTACCTTAAATTCCCCAGGGGGTGGTTGGACCCAGCATTTT.

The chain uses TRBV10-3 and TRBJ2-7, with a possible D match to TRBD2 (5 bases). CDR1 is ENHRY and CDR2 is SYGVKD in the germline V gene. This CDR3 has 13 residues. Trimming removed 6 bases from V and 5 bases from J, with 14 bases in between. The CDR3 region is CAIRLEGPNEQYF. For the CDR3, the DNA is TGTGCCATCAGACTCGAGGGTCCTAACGAGCAGTACTTC.

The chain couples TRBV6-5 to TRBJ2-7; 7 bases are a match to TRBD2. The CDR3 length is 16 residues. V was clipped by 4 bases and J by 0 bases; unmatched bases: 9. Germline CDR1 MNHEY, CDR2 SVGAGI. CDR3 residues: CASSWMGGVGSYEQYF. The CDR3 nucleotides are TGTGCCAGCAGTTGGATGGGGGGGGTAGGCTCCTACGAGCAGTACTTC.

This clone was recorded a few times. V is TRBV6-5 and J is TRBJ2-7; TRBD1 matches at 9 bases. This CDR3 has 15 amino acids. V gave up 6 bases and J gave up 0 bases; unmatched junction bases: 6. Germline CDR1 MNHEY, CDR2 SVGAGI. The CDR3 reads CASSLGTGSSYEQYF. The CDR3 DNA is TGTGCCAGCAGCCTAGGGACAGGGAGCTCCTACGAGCAGTACTTC.

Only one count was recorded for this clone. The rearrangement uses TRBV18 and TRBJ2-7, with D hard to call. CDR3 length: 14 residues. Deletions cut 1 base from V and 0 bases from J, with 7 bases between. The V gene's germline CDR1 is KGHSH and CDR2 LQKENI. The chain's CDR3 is CASSPQADSYEQYF. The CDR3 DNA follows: TGTGCCAGCTCACCACAGGCAGACTCCTACGAGCAGTACTTC.

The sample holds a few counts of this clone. The CDR3 sequence: CASSYSQGSYEQYF. The CDR3, as DNA: TGTGCCAGCAGTTACTCGCAGGGCTCCTACGAGCAGTACTTC. The chain links TRBV6-5 to TRBJ2-7; D might be TRBD1 (5 bases). CDR3 length: 14 amino acids. Germline CDR1 is MNHEY and CDR2 is SVGAGI. V lost 0 bases, J lost 0 bases, and 6 bases lay in between.

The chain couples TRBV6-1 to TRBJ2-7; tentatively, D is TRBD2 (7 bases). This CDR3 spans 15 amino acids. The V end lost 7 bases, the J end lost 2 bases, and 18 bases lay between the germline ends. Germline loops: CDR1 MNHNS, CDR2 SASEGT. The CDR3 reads CASKREAGDAYEQYF. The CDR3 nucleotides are TGTGCCAGCAAACGGGAGGCAGGGGACGCCTACGAGCAGTACTTC.

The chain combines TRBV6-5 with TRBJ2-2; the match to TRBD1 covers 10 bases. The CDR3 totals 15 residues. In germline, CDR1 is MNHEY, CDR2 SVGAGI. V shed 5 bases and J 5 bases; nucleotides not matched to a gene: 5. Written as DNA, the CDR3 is TGTGCCAGCAGTGGCCGGGACAGGGGTACCGGGGAGCTGTTTTTT. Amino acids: CASSGRDRGTGELFF.

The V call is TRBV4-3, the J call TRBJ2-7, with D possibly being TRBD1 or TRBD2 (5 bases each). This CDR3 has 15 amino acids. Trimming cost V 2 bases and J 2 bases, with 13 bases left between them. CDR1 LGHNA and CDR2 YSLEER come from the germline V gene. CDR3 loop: CASSQWGVGAYEQYF. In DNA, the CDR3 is TGCGCCAGCAGCCAATGGGGAGTAGGGGCCTACGAGCAGTACTTC.

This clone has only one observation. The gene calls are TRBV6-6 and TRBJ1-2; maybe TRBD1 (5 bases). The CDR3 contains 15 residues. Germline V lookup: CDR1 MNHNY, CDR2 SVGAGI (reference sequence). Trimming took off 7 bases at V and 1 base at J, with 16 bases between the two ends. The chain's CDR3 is CASKKPGMGNYGYTF. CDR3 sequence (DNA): TGTGCCAGCAAAAAACCAGGGATGGGTAACTATGGCTACACCTTC.

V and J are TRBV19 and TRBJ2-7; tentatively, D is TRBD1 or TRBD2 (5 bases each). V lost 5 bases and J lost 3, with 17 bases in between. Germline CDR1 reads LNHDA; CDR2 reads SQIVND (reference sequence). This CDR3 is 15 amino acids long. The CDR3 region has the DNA TGTGCCAGTAGTGGTGTCGGGGACCCCCGCTACGAGCAGTACTTC. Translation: CASSGVGDPRYEQYF.

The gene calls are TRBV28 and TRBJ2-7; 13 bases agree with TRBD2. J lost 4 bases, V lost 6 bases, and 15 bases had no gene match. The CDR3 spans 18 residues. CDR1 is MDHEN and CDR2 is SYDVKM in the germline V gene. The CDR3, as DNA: TGTGCCAGCAGCCCTGTATATCCTAGGACTAGCGGGAGTTACGAGCAGTACTTC. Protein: CASSPVYPRTSGSYEQYF.

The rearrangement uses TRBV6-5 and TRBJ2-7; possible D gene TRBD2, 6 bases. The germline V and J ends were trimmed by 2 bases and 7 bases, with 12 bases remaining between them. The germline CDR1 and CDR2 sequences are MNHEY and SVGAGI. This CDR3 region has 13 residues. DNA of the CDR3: TGTGCCAGCAGTTACGCAAGCGGGCGAGAGCAGTACTTC. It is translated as CASSYASGREQYF.